This T cell receptor beta chain was profiled in a study of shared clonotypes between healthy human individuals. With 6 bases removed from V and 3 bases from J, the gap between germline ends came to 8 bases. CDR3 length: 12 residues. Germline assignment: CDR1 MNHEY and CDR2 SMNVEV (reference sequence). This clone appeared once. Other DNA sequences in this sample translate to the same CDR3. Profiled with immunoSEQ multiplex PCR; TCRdb holds only in-frame clones, not every one. The table lists about 510,000 clones, 60% to 85% of them singletons, with 10% to 15% in the top ten. The chain couples TRBV27 to TRBJ1-2; no clear D gene. The sequenced sample was PBMCs. The clonotype originates from a woman aged 40 to 49 in good health. Some clones in this sample may be carry-over from other donors' samples. DNA for the CDR3: TGTGCCAGCAGGAGGGAGGACTATGGCTACACCTTC. It translates to CASRREDYGYTF.